One T cell receptor (beta chain) is described in this entry. Its target is not known. Alongside a J-beta primer mix, a sample-barcoded 5' primer served in a second PCR lasting about 6 to 12 cycles. One entry per CDR3 protein, called by TCRdb with MiXCR from the 5' RACE reads. The sample yields around 1.5 million distinct CDR3 sequences, 59% seen once. The data derive from a study of blood T cells in healthy people across ages. Study conclusions and caveats: Naive T cell percentage strongly correlated with TCR beta diversity.

Trimming stripped 1 base from V and 0 bases from J, with 11 bases between. CDR1 and CDR2 from the germline V gene are DFQATT and SNEGSKA (reference sequence). This CDR3 has 15 amino acids. Specimen: blood. This chain links TRBV20-1 with TRBJ2-3; D gene unclear. The sequence was obtained from a man aged 18 to 29 in good health. CDR3 protein: CSARGWASSTDTQYF. The CDR3, as DNA: TGCAGTGCTAGAGGCTGGGCGTCCAGCACAGATACGCAGTATTTT.